The T cell receptor (beta chain) described here comes from a study of blood T cells in healthy people across ages. In germline, CDR1 is SSHAT, CDR2 FNYEAQ (reference sequence). This CDR3 has 14 amino acids. Regarding the study as a whole: Per million T cells, the diversity of TCR beta decreased roughly linearly as age advanced.

Then a second PCR, running roughly 7 to 11 cycles, was carried out with a sample-barcoded 5' primer and a J-beta primer mix. One entry per CDR3 protein, called by TCRdb with MiXCR from the 5' RACE reads. The sample comprises about 290,000 distinct CDR3 sequences, 25% to 30% of which are singletons, and 25% to 30% rests with the top ten. This clonotype appeared many times. Its antigen remains unknown. One junction end does not reproduce the germline sequence, and a read error may be involved. The receptor's source is a woman aged 70-85 years in good health. The J gene is TRBJ2-2, the V gene TRBV7-7; tentative D call: TRBD1 (6 bases). Material for sequencing was blood. This CDR3 reads CASSLAGESGELFF. The CDR3 coding sequence is TGTGCTAGCAGCTTAGCAGGGGAGTCCGGGGAGCTGTTTTTT.